The rows below give T cell receptor beta chains drawn from one sample of a study of technical replicates of blood from a few donors. TCRdb's table, derived via immunoSEQ multiplex PCR, lists solely in-frame clones and lacks some. The sample carries some 74,000 clones, about 97% recorded once. The sample comprised T cells isolated from PBMCs. All receptors come from a human donor in good health. Both conserved end residues are part of each CDR3. Clone size is given for some rows only: seen once, a few or many times, or a class if the clone is expanded.

j_call clone_size v_call cdr3_aa
TRBJ2-7 . TRBV19 CASSMEQGAYEQYF
TRBJ2-3 . TRBV4-1 CASSQEQARDTQYF
TRBJ2-7 . TRBV5-1 CASSSLGEYYEQYF
TRBJ2-7 . TRBV27 CASSSLGTGTYEQYF
TRBJ2-7 . TRBV4-3 CASSQDGQGLYEQYF
TRBJ2-2 . TRBV7-2 CASSPGLSTGELFF
TRBJ2-7 . TRBV21-1 CASSKLYFGTSVPYEQYF
TRBJ2-1 . TRBV30 CAWSVTTMMQFF
TRBJ1-4 . TRBV10-3 CAISDTGNEKLFF
TRBJ1-1 once TRBV10-3 CAIKQGPNTEAFF
TRBJ1-2 . TRBV7-3 CASSLNLRGHYGYTF
TRBJ2-7 . TRBV14 CASSQGIGAYEQYF
TRBJ2-7 . TRBV7-3 CASSPSSGSYYAQYF
TRBJ1-2 . TRBV10-2 CASAGTGVDGYTF
TRBJ2-2 . TRBV29-1 CSVDKQGTGELFF
TRBJ2-1 . TRBV6-5 CASKGADNEQFF
TRBJ1-5 once TRBV9 CASRTGTGPLQPQHF
TRBJ1-5 . TRBV28 CASSFGGTNQPQHF
TRBJ2-5 . TRBV20-1 CSAVRSGTQYF
TRBJ2-3 . TRBV9 CASTRLAGTDTQYF
TRBJ1-1 . TRBV2 CASRTGGAAFF
TRBJ2-7 . TRBV27 CASTQTGGMGEQYF
TRBJ2-7 once TRBV4-3 CASSQSTQGAGYEQYF
TRBJ1-4 . TRBV15 CATSNGVLFNEKLFF
TRBJ1-1 . TRBV28 CASSFYSLNTEAFF
TRBJ2-1 . TRBV27 CASRDRVYNEQFF
TRBJ1-1 . TRBV5-1 CASSTGQGNAFF
TRBJ1-4 . TRBV9 CASSVGTGVNEKLFF
TRBJ1-2 . TRBV19 CASSDPGTGYGYTF
TRBJ2-7 . TRBV29-1 CSVDITAGTTFYEQYF
TRBJ2-7 . TRBV27 CASSFRSAVYYEQYF
TRBJ2-7 . TRBV9 CASSGGRETPYEQYF
TRBJ2-7 once TRBV5-1 CASSYRGLAGGNEQYF
TRBJ2-2 . TRBV6-4 CASSGEEFSGELFF
TRBJ2-7 . TRBV4-1 CASSLRTSGYEQYF
TRBJ1-2 . TRBV4-3 CASSQERYSNYGYTF
TRBJ2-2 . TRBV4-2 CASSQGQAGDFANTGELFF
TRBJ1-1 . TRBV29-1 CSAPRGTEAFF
TRBJ2-3 . TRBV9 CASSPRTSGADTQYF
TRBJ2-1 . TRBV10-3 CAIRDSGYNEQFF
TRBJ2-7 . TRBV6-1 CASSDLGGYNYEQYF
TRBJ2-5 . TRBV13 CASSSGPAGETQYF
TRBJ1-1 . TRBV30 CAWSVRGFTEAFF
TRBJ2-7 . TRBV2 CALGQIAYEQYF
TRBJ2-7 . TRBV28 CASSSWTSGIYEQYF
TRBJ2-7 . TRBV7-9 CASTEGRTGDSYEQYF
TRBJ2-5 . TRBV6-6 CASSYRQGETQYF
TRBJ2-3 . TRBV10-3 CAISDTPSGRVTDTQYF
TRBJ1-4 . TRBV5-1 CASSTSGVQEKLFF
TRBJ1-1 once TRBV29-1 CSARRSPGGNTEAFF
TRBJ2-3 . TRBV6-5 CASSFSSGEWTDTQYF